Listed here is a single T cell receptor (beta chain). Authors' methods: How many nucleated cells were present was estimated from reference gene primer amplification. Repertoires were generated with immunoSEQ multiplex PCR, while TCRdb's copy carries only in-frame clones and drops some. D and trimming come from the DNA, and the V and J calls and clone size come from that table. The sample carries more than 65,000 clones, about 83% recorded once. These data come from a study of blood T cell repertoires in COVID-19. Study background: COVID-19 samples, acute and convalescent, were from the United States, Italy and Spain. In each case, the material was cDNA or gDNA derived from T cells, B-cell-depleted T cells, or PBMCs.

The V gene lost 4 bases and the J gene lost 2 bases, with 14 bases spanning the gap. The CDR3 is 15 residues long. Germline assignment: CDR1 SGHRS and CDR2 YFSETQ. The sequence came from a man aged 45-65 years with active COVID-19. The chain employs TRBV5-1 and TRBJ2-3; D might be TRBD1 (7 bases). The source material was peripheral blood. The chain's CDR3 is CASSGRGQTTDTQYF. The CDR3 nucleotides read TGCGCCAGCAGCGGGCGGGGACAGACCACAGATACGCAGTATTTT.